This T cell receptor (beta chain) stems from a study of neoadjuvant nivolumab and ipilimumab in lung cancer. Whole-study findings and limits: From pretherapy to surgery, tumor richness and clonality rose with dual therapy. TCR richness and clonality were higher in tumors than adjacent uninvolved lung.

This CDR3 spans 16 amino acids. From germline, CDR1 is MDHEN and CDR2 SYDVKM. V lost 3 bases to trimming and J lost 6 bases; unmatched junction nucleotides: 12. On this clone: Its target is unknown.

Data came from immunoSEQ multiplex PCR; TCRdb stores just in-frame clones and leaves some out. The sample has some 18,000 clones; around 80% are singletons. This clonotype originated in an adult with non-small cell lung cancer. The V and J genes are TRBV28 and TRBJ2-7; TRBD2 agrees at 9 bases. Here the sequenced sample was tumor tissue, taken after neoadjuvant nivolumab, alone or with ipilimumab, at or shortly before surgery. CDR3 DNA: TGTGCCAGCAGTTTGGGCTTTAGCGGGAGCATTCGCGAGCAGTACTTC. Translation gives CASSLGFSGSIREQYF.